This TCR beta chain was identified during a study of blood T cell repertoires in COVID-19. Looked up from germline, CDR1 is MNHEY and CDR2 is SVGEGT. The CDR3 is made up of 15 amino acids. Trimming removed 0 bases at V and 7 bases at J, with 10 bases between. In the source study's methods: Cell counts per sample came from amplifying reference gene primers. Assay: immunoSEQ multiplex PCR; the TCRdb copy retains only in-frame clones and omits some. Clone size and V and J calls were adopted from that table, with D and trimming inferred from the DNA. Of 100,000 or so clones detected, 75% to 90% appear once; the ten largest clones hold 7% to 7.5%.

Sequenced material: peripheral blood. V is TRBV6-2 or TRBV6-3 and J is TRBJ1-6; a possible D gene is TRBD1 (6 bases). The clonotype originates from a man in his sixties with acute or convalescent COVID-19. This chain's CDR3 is CASSYSTGWNSPLHF. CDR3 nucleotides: TGTGCCAGCAGTTACTCAACAGGGTGGAATTCACCCCTCCACTTT.